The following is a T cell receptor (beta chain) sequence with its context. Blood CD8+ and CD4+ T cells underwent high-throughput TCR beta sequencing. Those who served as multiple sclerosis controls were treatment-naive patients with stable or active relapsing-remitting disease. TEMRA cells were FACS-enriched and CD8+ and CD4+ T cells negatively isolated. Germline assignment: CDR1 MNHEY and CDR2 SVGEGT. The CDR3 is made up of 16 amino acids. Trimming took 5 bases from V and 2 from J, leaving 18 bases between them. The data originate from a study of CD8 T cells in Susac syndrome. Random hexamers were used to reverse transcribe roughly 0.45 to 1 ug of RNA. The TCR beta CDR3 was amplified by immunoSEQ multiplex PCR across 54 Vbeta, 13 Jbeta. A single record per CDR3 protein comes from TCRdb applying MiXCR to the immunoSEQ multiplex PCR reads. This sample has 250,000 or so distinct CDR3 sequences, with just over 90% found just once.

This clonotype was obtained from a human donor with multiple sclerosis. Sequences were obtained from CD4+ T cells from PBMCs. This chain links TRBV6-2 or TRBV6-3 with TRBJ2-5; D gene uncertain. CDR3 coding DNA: TGTGCCAGCAGTGACCGACACGGGCCCTCACAAGAGACCCAGTACTTC. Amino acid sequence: CASSDRHGPSQETQYF.